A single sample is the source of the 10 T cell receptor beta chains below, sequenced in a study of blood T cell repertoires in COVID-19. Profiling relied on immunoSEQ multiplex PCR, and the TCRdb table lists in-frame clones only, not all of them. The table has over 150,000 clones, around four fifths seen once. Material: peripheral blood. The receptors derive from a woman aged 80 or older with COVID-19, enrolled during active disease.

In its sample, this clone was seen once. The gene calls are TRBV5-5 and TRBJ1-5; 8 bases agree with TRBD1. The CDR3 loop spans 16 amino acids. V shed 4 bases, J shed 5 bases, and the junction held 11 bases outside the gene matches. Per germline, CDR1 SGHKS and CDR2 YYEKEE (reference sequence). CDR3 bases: TGTGCCAGCAGCCGTACAGGGGGACGCGTCGATCAGCCCCAGCATTTT. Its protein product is CASSRTGGRVDQPQHF.

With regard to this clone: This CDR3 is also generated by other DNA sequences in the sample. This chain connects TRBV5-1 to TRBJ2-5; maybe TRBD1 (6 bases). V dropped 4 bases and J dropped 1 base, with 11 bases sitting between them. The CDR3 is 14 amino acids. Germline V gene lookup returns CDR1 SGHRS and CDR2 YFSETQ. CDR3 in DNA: TGCGCCAGCAGCACTGGACAGACCCAAGAGACCCAGTACTTC. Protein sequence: CASSTGQTQETQYF.

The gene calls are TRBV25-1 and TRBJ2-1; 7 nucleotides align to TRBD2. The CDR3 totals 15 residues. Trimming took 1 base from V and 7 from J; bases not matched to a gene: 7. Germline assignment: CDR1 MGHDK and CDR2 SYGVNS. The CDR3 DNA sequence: TGTGCCAGCAGTGAATCGGGGAGGGTCAGGAATGAGCAGTTCTTC. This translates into CASSESGRVRNEQFF.

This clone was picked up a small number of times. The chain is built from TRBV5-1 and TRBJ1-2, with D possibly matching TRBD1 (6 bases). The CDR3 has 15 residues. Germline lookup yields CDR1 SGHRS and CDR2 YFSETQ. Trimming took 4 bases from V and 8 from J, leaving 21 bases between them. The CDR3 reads CASSDGQPQAHGYTF. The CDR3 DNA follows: TGCGCCAGCAGCGATGGACAGCCACAGGCACACGGCTACACCTTC.

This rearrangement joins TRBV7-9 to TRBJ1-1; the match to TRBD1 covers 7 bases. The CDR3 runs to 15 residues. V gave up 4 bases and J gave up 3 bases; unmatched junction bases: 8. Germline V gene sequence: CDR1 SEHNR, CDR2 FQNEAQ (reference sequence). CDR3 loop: CASSWLQGSHTEAFF. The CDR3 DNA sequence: TGTGCCAGCAGCTGGTTACAGGGGTCCCACACTGAAGCTTTCTTT.

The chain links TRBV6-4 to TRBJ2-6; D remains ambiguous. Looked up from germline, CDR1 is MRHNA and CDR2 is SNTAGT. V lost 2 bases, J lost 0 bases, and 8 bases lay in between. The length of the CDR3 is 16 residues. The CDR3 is CASSDGHHSGANVLTF. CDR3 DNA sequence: TGTGCCAGCAGTGACGGGCATCACTCTGGGGCCAACGTCCTGACTTTC.

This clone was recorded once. The CDR3 bases are TGTGCCAGCAGCCAGTTCTTAGCGCCCGGGGAGCTGTTTTTT. This sequence encodes CASSQFLAPGELFF. This chain connects TRBV3-1 (or the pseudogene TRBV3-2) to TRBJ2-2; D might be TRBD2 (5 bases). The CDR3 runs 14 residues. Between the trimmed V and J ends, which lost 3 bases and 6 bases, there was a span of 11 bases. The V gene's germline CDR1 is LGHDT and CDR2 YNNKEL (reference sequence).

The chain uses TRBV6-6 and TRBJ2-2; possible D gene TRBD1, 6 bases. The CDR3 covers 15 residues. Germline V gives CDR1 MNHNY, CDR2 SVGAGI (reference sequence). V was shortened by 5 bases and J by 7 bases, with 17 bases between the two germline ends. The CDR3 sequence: CASSASGRGGGELFF. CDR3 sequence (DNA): TGTGCCAGCAGTGCCTCCGGCAGGGGCGGCGGGGAGCTGTTTTTT.

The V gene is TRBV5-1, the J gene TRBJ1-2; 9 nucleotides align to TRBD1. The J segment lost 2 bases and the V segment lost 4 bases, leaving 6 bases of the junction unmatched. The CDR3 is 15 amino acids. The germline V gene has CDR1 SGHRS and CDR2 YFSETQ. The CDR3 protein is CASSPGQGWNYGYTF. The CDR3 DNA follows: TGCGCCAGCAGCCCGGGACAGGGTTGGAACTATGGCTACACCTTC.

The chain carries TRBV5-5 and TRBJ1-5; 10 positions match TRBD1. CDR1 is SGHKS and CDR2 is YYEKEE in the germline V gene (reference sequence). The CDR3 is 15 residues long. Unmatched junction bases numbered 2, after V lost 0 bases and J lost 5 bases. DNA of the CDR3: TGTGCCAGCAGCTTGGGACAGGGGGCCGATCAGCCCCAGCATTTT. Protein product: CASSLGQGADQPQHF.